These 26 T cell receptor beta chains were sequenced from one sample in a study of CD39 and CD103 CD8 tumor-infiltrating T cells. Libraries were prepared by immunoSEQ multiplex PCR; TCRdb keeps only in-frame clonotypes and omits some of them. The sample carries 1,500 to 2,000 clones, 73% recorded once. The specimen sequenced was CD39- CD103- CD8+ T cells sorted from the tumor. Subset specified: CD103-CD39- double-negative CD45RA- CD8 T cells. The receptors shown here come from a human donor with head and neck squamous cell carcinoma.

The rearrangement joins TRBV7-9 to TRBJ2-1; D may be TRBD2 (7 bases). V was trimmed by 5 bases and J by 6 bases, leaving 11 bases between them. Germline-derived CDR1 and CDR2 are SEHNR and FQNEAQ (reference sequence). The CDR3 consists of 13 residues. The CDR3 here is CASSPGGRNEQFF. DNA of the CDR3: TGTGCCAGCAGCCCGGGGGGCCGCAATGAGCAGTTCTTC.

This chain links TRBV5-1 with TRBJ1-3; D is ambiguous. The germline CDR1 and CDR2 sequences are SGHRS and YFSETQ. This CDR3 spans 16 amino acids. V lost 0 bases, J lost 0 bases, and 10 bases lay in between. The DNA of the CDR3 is TGCGCCAGCAGCTTGGCACCGTCTAACTCTGGAAACACCATATATTTT. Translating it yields CASSLAPSNSGNTIYF.

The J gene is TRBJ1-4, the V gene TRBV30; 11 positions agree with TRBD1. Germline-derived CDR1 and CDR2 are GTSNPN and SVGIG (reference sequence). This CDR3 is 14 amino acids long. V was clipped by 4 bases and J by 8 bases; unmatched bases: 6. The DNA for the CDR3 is TGTGCCTGGACCCCTGGGACAGGGGGAGAAAAACTGTTTTTT. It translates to CAWTPGTGGEKLFF. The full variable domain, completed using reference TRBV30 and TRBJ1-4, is SQTIHQWPATLVQPVGSPLSLECTVEGTSNPNLYWYRQAAGRGLQLLFYSVGIGQISSEVPQNLSASRPQDRQFILSSKKLLLSDSGFYLCAWTPGTGGEKLFFGSGTQLSVL.

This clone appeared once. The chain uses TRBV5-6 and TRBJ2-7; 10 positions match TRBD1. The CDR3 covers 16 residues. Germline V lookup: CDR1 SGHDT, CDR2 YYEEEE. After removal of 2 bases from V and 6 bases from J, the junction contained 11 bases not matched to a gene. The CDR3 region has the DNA TGTGCCAGCAGCTTTAATTTGGGACAGGGGAGACTCGAGCAGTACTTC. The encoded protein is CASSFNLGQGRLEQYF.

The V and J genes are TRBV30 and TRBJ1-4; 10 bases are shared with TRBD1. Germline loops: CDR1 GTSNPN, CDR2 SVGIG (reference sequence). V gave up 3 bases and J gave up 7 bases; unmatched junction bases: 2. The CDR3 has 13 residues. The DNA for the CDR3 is TGTGCCTGGAGACGGACAGGGGGTGAAAAACTGTTTTTT. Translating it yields CAWRRTGGEKLFF.

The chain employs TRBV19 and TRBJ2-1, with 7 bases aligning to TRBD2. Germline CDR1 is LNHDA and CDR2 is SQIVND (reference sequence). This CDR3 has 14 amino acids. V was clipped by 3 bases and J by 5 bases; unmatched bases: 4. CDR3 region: CASSMGLADNEQFF. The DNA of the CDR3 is TGTGCCAGTAGTATGGGGCTAGCGGACAATGAGCAGTTCTTC.

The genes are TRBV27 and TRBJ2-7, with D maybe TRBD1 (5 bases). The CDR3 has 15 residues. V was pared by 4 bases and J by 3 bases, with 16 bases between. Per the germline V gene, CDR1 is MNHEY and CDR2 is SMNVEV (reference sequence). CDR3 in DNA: TGTGCCAGCAGTTCCTATGTGACAGCTTTCTACGAGCAGTACTTC. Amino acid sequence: CASSSYVTAFYEQYF.

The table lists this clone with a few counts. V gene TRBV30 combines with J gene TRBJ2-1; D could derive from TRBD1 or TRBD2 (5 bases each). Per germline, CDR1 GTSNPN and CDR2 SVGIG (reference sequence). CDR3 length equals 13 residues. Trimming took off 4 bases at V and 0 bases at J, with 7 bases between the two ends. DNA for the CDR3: TGTGCCTGGATGGGGGACTCCTACAATGAGCAGTTCTTC. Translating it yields CAWMGDSYNEQFF.

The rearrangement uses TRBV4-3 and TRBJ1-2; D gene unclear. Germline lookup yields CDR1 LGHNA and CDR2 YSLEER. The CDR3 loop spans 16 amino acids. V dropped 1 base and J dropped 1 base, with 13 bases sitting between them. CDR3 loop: CASSQGAAGYNYGYTF. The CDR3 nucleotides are TGCGCCAGCAGCCAAGGAGCGGCAGGTTATAACTATGGCTACACCTTC.

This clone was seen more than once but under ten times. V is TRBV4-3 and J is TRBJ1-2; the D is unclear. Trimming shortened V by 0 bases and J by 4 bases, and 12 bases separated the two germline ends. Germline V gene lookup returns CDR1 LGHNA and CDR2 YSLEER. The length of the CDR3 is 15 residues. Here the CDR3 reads CASSQDGSYLYGYTF. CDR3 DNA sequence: TGCGCCAGCAGCCAAGACGGCAGTTACCTCTATGGCTACACCTTC.

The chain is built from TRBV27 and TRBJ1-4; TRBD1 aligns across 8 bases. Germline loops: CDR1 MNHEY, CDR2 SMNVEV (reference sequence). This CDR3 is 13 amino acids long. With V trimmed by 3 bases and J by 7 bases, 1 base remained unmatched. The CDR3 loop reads CASSFDRGEKLFF. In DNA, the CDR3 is TGTGCCAGCAGTTTTGACAGGGGTGAAAAACTGTTTTTT.

This CDR3 is CASSLGLMGGYTF. The CDR3 bases are TGTGCCAGCAGCTTAGGCCTGATGGGTGGCTACACCTTC. The chain links TRBV5-4 to TRBJ1-2; D is unclear. This CDR3 is 13 amino acids long. With 2 bases removed from V and 7 bases from J, the gap between germline ends came to 12 bases. Per the germline V gene, CDR1 is SGHNT and CDR2 is YYREEE (reference sequence).

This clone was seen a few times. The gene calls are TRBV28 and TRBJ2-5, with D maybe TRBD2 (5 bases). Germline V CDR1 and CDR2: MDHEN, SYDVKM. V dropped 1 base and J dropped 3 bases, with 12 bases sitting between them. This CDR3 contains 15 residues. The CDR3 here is CASSLSRREKETQYF. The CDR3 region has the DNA TGTGCCAGCAGTTTATCCAGAAGGGAGAAAGAGACCCAGTACTTC. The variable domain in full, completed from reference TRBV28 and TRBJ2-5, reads DVKVTQSSRYLVKRTGEKVFLECVQDMDHENMFWYRQDPGLGLRLIYFSYDVKMKEKGDIPEGYSVSREKKERFSLILESASTNQTSMYLCASSLSRREKETQYFGPGTRLLVL.

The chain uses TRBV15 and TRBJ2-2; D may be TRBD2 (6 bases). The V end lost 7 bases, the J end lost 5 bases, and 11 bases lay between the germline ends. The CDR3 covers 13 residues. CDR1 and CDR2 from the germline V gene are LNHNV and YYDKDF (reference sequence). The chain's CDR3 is CATTYGGTGELFF. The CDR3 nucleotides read TGTGCCACCACCTACGGGGGAACCGGGGAGCTGTTTTTT.

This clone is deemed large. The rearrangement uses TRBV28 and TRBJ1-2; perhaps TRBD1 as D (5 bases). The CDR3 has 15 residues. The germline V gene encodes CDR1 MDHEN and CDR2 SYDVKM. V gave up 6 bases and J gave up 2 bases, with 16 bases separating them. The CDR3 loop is CASRATGGVNYGYTF. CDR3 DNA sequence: TGTGCCAGCAGGGCAACAGGAGGGGTAAACTATGGCTACACCTTC.

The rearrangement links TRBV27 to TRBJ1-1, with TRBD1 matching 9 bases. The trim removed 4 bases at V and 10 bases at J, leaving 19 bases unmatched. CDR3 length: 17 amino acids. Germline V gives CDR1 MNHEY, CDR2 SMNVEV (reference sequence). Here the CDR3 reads CASSSSPGQGLHSGAFF. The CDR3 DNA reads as TGTGCCAGCAGTTCATCTCCGGGACAGGGATTGCATTCTGGAGCTTTCTTT.

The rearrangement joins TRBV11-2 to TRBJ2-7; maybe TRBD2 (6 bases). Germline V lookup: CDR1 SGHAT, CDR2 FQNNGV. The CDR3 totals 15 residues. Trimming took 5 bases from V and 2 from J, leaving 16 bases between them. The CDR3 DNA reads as TGTGCCAGCAGCGCGGGGAGAGCGCTAACCTACGAGCAGTACTTC. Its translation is CASSAGRALTYEQYF.

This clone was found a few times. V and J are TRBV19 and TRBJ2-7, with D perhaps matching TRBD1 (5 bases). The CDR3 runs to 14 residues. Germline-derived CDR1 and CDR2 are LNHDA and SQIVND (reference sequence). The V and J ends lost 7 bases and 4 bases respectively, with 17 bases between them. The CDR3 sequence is CASTNTDNPYEQYF. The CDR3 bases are TGTGCCAGTACCAACACGGACAACCCTTACGAGCAGTACTTC.

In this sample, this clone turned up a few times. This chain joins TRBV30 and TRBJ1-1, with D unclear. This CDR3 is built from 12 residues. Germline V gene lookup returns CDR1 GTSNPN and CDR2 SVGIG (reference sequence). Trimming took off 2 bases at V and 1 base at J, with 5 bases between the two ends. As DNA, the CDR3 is TGTGCCTGGAGTAGAGCGAACACTGAAGCTTTCTTT. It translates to CAWSRANTEAFF.

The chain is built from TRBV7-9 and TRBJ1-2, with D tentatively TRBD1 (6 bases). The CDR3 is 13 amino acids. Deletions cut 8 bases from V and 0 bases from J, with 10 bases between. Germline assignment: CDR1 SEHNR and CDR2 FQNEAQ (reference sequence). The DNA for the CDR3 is TGTGCCAGCCGGGAGGGGGCTAACTATGGCTACACCTTC. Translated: CASREGANYGYTF.

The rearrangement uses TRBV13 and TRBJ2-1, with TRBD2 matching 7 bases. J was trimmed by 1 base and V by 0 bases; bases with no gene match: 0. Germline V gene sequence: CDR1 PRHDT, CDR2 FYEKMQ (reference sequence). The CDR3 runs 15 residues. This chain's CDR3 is CASSLGAGSYNEQFF. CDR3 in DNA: TGTGCCAGCAGCTTAGGAGCGGGGTCCTACAATGAGCAGTTCTTC.

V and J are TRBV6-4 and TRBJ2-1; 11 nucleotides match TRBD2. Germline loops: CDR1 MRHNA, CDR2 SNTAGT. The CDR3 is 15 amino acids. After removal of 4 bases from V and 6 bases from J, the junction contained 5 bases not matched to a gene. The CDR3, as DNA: TGTGCCAGCAGTGTACTAGCGGGAGAACCCAATGAGCAGTTCTTC. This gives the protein CASSVLAGEPNEQFF.

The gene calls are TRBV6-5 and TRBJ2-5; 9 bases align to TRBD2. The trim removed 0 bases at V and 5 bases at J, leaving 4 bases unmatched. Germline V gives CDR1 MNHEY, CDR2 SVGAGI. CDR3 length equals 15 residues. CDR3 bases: TGTGCCAGCAGTTACTCGGCTAGCGGGGTGGAGACCCAGTACTTC. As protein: CASSYSASGVETQYF.

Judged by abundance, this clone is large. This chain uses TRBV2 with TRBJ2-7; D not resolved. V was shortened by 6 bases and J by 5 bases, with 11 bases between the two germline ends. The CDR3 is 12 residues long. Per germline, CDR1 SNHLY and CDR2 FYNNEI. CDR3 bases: TGTGCCAGCAGGTCAGTTACCAACGAGCAGTACTTC. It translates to CASRSVTNEQYF.

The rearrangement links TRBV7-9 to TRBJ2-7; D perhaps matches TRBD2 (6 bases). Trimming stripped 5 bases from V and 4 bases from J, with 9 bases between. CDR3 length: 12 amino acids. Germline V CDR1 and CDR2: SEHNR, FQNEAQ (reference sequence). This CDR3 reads CASSVGTYEQYF. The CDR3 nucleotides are TGTGCCAGCAGCGTAGGGACTTACGAGCAGTACTTC.

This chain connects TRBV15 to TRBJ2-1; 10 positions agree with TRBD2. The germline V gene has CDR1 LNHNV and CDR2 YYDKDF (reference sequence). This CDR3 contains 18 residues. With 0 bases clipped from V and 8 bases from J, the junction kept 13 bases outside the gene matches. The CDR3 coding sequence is TGTGCCACCAGCAGAGATAGTCTAGCGGGAGTGGGGTACTATGAGCAGTTCTTC. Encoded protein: CATSRDSLAGVGYYEQFF.